Shown below are 19 T cell receptor beta chains from a single sample sequenced in a study of T cell changes during pregnancy in multiple sclerosis. Only in-frame clones appear in the TCRdb table, and some are missing; sequencing was by immunoSEQ multiplex PCR. The data show under 55,000 clones, with 91% seen just once and approximately 10% held by the top ten. The sample consisted of CD8+ T cells from peripheral blood mononuclear cells, taken after pregnancy. These receptors all stem from a female donor with multiple sclerosis, enrolled in a pregnancy study.

The V and J genes are TRBV4-1 and TRBJ1-4, with 7 bases fitting TRBD1. Germline V gives CDR1 MGHRA, CDR2 YSYEKL. After removal of 0 bases from V and 4 bases from J, the junction contained 2 bases not matched to a gene. The CDR3 totals 15 residues. CDR3 residues: CASSQEGTVNEKLFF. The CDR3 nucleotides are TGCGCCAGCAGCCAAGAGGGGACAGTTAATGAAAAACTGTTTTTT.

V and J are TRBV6-5 and TRBJ1-2; D is unclear. Germline CDR1 MNHEY, CDR2 SVGAGI. Deletions cut 8 bases from V and 7 bases from J, with 11 bases between. The CDR3 runs to 11 residues. CDR3 nucleotides: TGTGCCAGCGGGCACAGAAGTGGCTACACCTTC. Protein sequence: CASGHRSGYTF.

This sequence joins TRBV13 and TRBJ1-6, with TRBD1 identical over 12 bases. Germline CDR1 PRHDT, CDR2 FYEKMQ (reference sequence). The CDR3 extends over 17 amino acids. Trimming cost V 5 bases and J 7 bases; bases outside gene matches: 9. CDR3: CASSQTGTGGLNSPLHF. The CDR3 nucleotides are TGTGCCAGCAGCCAAACCGGGACAGGGGGCCTCAATTCACCCCTCCACTTT.

The chain is built from TRBV7-9 and TRBJ2-3; D not resolved. The germline gives CDR1 SEHNR, CDR2 FQNEAQ (reference sequence). CDR3 size: 13 residues. The V end lost 2 bases, the J end lost 2 bases, and 5 bases lay between the germline ends. CDR3 in amino acids: CASSLPLTDTQYF. The CDR3 DNA reads as TGTGCCAGCAGCTTACCCCTCACAGATACGCAGTATTTT.

This clone was observed once. V usage is TRBV5-3 and J usage is TRBJ1-2; D remains unclear. TRBV5-3 is labeled an ORF, and its function is uncertain. The CDR3 runs 15 residues. The V gene lost 0 bases and the J gene lost 5 bases, with 14 bases spanning the gap. The CDR3 sequence is CARSLGPTSLYGYTF. DNA of the CDR3: TGTGCCAGAAGCTTGGGTCCTACGTCCCTGTATGGCTACACCTTC.

The CDR3 sequence: CASGSRPGFGNTEAFF. Written as DNA, the CDR3 is TGTGCCAGCGGCTCCCGACCGGGGTTCGGGAACACTGAAGCTTTCTTT. The chain uses TRBV28 and TRBJ1-1; no reliable D call. The ends were cut back, 8 bases at V and 1 base at J, with 20 bases in the middle. CDR1 and CDR2 from the germline V gene are MDHEN and SYDVKM. CDR3 size: 16 residues. Combining the CDR3 with reference TRBV28 and TRBJ1-1 gives the whole variable domain DVKVTQSSRYLVKRTGEKVFLECVQDMDHENMFWYRQDPGLGLRLIYFSYDVKMKEKGDIPEGYSVSREKKERFSLILESASTNQTSMYLCASGSRPGFGNTEAFFGQGTRLTVV.

The rearrangement joins TRBV4-1 to TRBJ2-7; 13 bases map to TRBD2. V lost 1 base and J lost 0; bases outside the gene matches: 3. Germline assignment: CDR1 MGHRA and CDR2 YSYEKL. The CDR3 extends over 17 amino acids. CDR3 loop: CASSQVGLAGSSYEQYF. CDR3 coding DNA: TGCGCCAGCAGCCAAGTGGGACTAGCGGGGTCCTCCTACGAGCAGTACTTC.

The V call is TRBV5-1, the J call TRBJ2-3; possibly TRBD2 for D (5 bases). Germline lookup yields CDR1 SGHRS and CDR2 YFSETQ. The V end lost 0 bases, the J end lost 0 bases, and 8 bases lay between the germline ends. This CDR3 comprises 15 residues. This CDR3 is CASSLESGSTDTQYF. The CDR3 nucleotides read TGCGCCAGCAGCTTGGAATCGGGGAGCACAGATACGCAGTATTTT.

V and J are TRBV27 and TRBJ1-1; maybe TRBD1 (5 bases). The V and J ends lost 5 bases and 4 bases respectively, with 17 bases between them. The CDR3 spans 15 residues. Per the germline V gene, CDR1 is MNHEY and CDR2 is SMNVEV (reference sequence). The DNA for the CDR3 is TGTGCCAGCAGTCGGGGGTCAGTTAGGTTCACTGAAGCTTTCTTT. Translated, it gives CASSRGSVRFTEAFF.

This chain uses TRBV27 with TRBJ1-2; D gene ambiguous. The CDR3 has 14 amino acids. V was trimmed by 3 bases and J by 0 bases, leaving 8 bases between them. Germline CDR1 reads MNHEY; CDR2 reads SMNVEV (reference sequence). The CDR3 reads CASSFGGSNYGYTF. As DNA, the CDR3 is TGTGCCAGCAGTTTTGGAGGGTCTAACTATGGCTACACCTTC.

This chain uses TRBV2 with TRBJ2-7; D is undetermined. CDR1 is SNHLY, CDR2 FYNNEI, per germline. The V gene lost 1 base and the J gene lost 5 bases, with 12 bases spanning the gap. This CDR3 is 14 amino acids long. CDR3 sequence reads: CASSEGSGWDEQYF. CDR3 DNA sequence: TGTGCCAGCAGTGAAGGGTCAGGTTGGGACGAGCAGTACTTC.

V usage is TRBV11-3 and J usage is TRBJ2-2, with 7 bases fitting TRBD2. The ends lost 7 bases at V and 5 bases at J; junction bases unmatched: 10. CDR1 SGHNT and CDR2 YENEEA come from the germline V gene. The CDR3 is 15 amino acids. CDR3 protein: CASTTLGEGTGELFF. DNA for the CDR3: TGTGCCAGCACCACCCTTGGGGAGGGTACCGGGGAGCTGTTTTTT.

The genes are TRBV4-2 and TRBJ2-5; 8 bases are a match to TRBD1. This CDR3 spans 17 amino acids. Per germline, CDR1 LGHNA and CDR2 YNFKEQ. The J segment lost 5 bases and the V segment lost 0 bases, leaving 11 bases of the junction unmatched. CDR3: CASSQESAGGGLETQYF. The CDR3 DNA sequence: TGTGCCAGCAGCCAAGAGTCGGCAGGGGGCGGGTTGGAGACCCAGTACTTC.

This sequence joins TRBV7-2 and TRBJ1-1, with D perhaps TRBD1 (5 bases). This CDR3 comprises 12 residues. Germline-derived CDR1 and CDR2 are SGHTA and FQGNSA. V was shortened by 5 bases and J by 7 bases, with 11 bases between the two germline ends. CDR3 bases: TGTGCCAGCAGCCCTGGACAACTTGAAGCTTTCTTT. It codes for CASSPGQLEAFF.

This clone has a single count. The chain carries TRBV4-1 and TRBJ2-1; D might be TRBD2 (5 bases). Germline V lookup: CDR1 MGHRA, CDR2 YSYEKL. The CDR3 contains 14 residues. V dropped 4 bases and J dropped 1 base, with 8 bases sitting between them. The CDR3 region is CASSRLASYNEQFF. In nucleotides, the CDR3 is TGCGCCAGCAGCCGGTTAGCGTCCTACAATGAGCAGTTCTTC.

V is TRBV27 and J is TRBJ2-7; D is possibly TRBD1 (6 bases). The CDR3 runs 14 residues. V shed 3 bases and J shed 3 bases, with 12 bases lying between them. Germline assignment: CDR1 MNHEY and CDR2 SMNVEV (reference sequence). The CDR3 bases are TGTGCCAGCAGTTTTGATGGCAGGGGCTACGAGCAGTACTTC. This codes for CASSFDGRGYEQYF.

This clone was counted between two and nine times. This chain links TRBV9 with TRBJ2-4; tentatively, D is TRBD1 (6 bases). The V end lost 4 bases, the J end lost 3 bases, and 20 bases lay between the germline ends. Germline V gives CDR1 SGDLS, CDR2 YYNGEE. The length of the CDR3 is 17 residues. CDR3 protein: CASSHEPAGVDKNIQYF. CDR3 coding DNA: TGTGCCAGCAGCCATGAACCCGCAGGGGTCGACAAAAACATTCAGTACTTC.

The CDR3 DNA reads TGTGCCAGCAGTTTAGGGGGGGGCTCAGATACGCAGTATTTT. Translating it yields CASSLGGGSDTQYF. The chain links TRBV6-5 to TRBJ2-3; weak D call: TRBD2 (7 bases). Trimming took off 4 bases at V and 4 bases at J, with 12 bases between the two ends. The CDR3 has 14 residues. Germline V lookup: CDR1 MNHEY, CDR2 SVGAGI.

CDR3 sequence (DNA): TGCGCCAGCAGCTCTGCAGGGGACCAAGAGACCCAGTACTTC. This encodes CASSSAGDQETQYF. The V and J genes are TRBV5-1 and TRBJ2-5; D may be TRBD1 (6 bases). Germline V gene sequence: CDR1 SGHRS, CDR2 YFSETQ. The CDR3 loop spans 14 amino acids. The V gene lost 3 bases and the J gene lost 0 bases, with 9 bases spanning the gap.